This T cell receptor (beta chain) was sequenced during a study of blood T cell repertoires in COVID-19. Study-level information: In each case, the material was cDNA or gDNA derived from T cells, B-cell-depleted T cells, or PBMCs.

The protocol was immunoSEQ multiplex PCR, while the TCRdb copy is restricted to in-frame clones and leaves out a portion. The sample shows under 500,000 clones, approximately 90% of them seen only once. Clinical history as reported by participants underpinned cohort assignment. There are 13 residues in the CDR3. Germline lookup yields CDR1 LGHNA and CDR2 YNFKEQ. V shed 8 bases and J 5 bases; nucleotides not matched to a gene: 4. The genes are TRBV4-2 and TRBJ1-1; the match to TRBD1 covers 11 bases. Sequencing was carried out using PBMCs or T cells enriched from blood (not recorded which). This sequence originates from a woman younger than 30 with acute COVID-19. CDR3 coding DNA: TGTGCCAGCGGGACAGGGGGTAAAACTGAAGCTTTCTTT. Translated: CASGTGGKTEAFF.